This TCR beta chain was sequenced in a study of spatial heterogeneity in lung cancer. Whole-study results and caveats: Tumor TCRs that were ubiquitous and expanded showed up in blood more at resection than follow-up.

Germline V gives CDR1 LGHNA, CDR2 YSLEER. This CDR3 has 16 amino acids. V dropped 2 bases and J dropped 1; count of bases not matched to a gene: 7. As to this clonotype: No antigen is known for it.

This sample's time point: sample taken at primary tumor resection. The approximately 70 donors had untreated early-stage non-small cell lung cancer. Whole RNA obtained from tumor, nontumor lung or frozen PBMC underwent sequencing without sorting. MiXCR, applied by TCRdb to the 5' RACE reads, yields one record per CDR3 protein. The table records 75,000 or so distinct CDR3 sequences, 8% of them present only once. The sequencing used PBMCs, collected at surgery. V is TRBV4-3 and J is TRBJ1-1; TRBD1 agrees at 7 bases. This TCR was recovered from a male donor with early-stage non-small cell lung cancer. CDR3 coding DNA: TGCGCCAGCAGCCAAATTTGGGACAGTCCGAACACTGAAGCTTTCTTT. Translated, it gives CASSQIWDSPNTEAFF.